This TCR beta chain was sequenced during a study of CD8 T cells in Susac syndrome. Sequencing of TCR beta drew on CD8+ and CD4+ T cells from blood. TEMRA cells underwent FACS enrichment and CD8+ and CD4+ T cells underwent negative isolation. This CDR3 has 15 residues. Germline values: CDR1 SEHNR, CDR2 FQNEAQ (reference sequence). Trimming cost V 5 bases and J 11 bases; bases outside gene matches: 15. Reverse transcription of roughly 0.5 to 1 ug RNA was performed with random hexamers. By means of immunoSEQ multiplex PCR, TCR beta CDR3 spanning 54 Vbeta and 13 Jbeta underwent amplification. MiXCR was run by TCRdb on the immunoSEQ multiplex PCR reads, yielding one entry per CDR3 protein. The repertoire holds 300,000 or so distinct CDR3 sequences, with 92% as singletons. This clonotype was detected only once.

The TCR comes from a human donor with multiple sclerosis. Sequenced material: CD4+ T cells from PBMCs. This chain links TRBV7-9 with TRBJ1-5, with 7 bases that match TRBD1. The CDR3 DNA reads TGTGCCAGCAGCCCCCGGGACAGAGCCTCCAGGACCCAGCATTTT. Translated: CASSPRDRASRTQHF.